The 4 T cell receptor beta chains in this list originate from one sample, sequenced in a study of blood T cell repertoires in COVID-19. The assay was immunoSEQ multiplex PCR, and TCRdb's table has in-frame clones only and misses some. Of 110,000 to 150,000 clones listed, 75% to 85% were seen once; the top ten hold about 10%. The material sequenced was peripheral blood. These receptors were collected from a man aged 60 to 69 with active or convalescent COVID-19.

The sample holds a few counts of this clone. The V and J genes are TRBV4-1 and TRBJ1-5; D remains unclear. Germline V CDR1 and CDR2: MGHRA, YSYEKL. This CDR3 comprises 15 residues. V was pared by 0 bases and J by 4 bases, with 10 bases between. In DNA, the CDR3 is TGCGCCAGCAGCCAAGAGGCAGGTGGGAATCAGCCCCAGCATTTT. It is translated as CASSQEAGGNQPQHF.

The chain couples TRBV5-6 to TRBJ2-7, with 15 bases matching TRBD2. The CDR3 contains 17 residues. J lost 5 bases, V lost 3 bases, and 9 bases had no gene match. Germline V CDR1 and CDR2: SGHDT, YYEEEE. The DNA of the CDR3 is TGTGCCAGCAGCTGGGGACTAGCGGGGGGCTCGGTCGACGAGCAGTACTTC. This sequence encodes CASSWGLAGGSVDEQYF.

The V gene is TRBV21-1, the J gene TRBJ1-4; whether TRBD1, the table's D call, matches the DNA was not checked. TRBV21-1 is an annotated pseudogene. This CDR3 contains 17 residues. The CDR3 nucleotides are TGTGCCAGCAGCAAATGGGGACACCCTGCCCTTAATGAAAAACTGTTTTTT. Its protein product is CASSKWGHPALNEKLFF.

The chain uses TRBV11-3 and TRBJ2-7, with D possibly matching TRBD2 (6 bases). This CDR3 comprises 17 residues. Trimming removed 4 bases at V and 3 bases at J, with 22 bases between. Per germline, CDR1 SGHNT and CDR2 YENEEA. The CDR3 sequence is CASSSPRDWTTDYEQYF. The CDR3 DNA follows: TGTGCCAGCAGCTCCCCCCGCGATTGGACTACTGACTACGAGCAGTACTTC.